These 16 T cell receptor beta chains originate from one sample sequenced in a study of PD-1 blockade in classical Hodgkin lymphoma. Specified time point: cycle 4 day 1 (C4D1), after more than five weeks of nivolumab. Brentuximab vedotin exposure varied among the patients, all of whom had relapsed after autologous stem cell transplantation. Sequenced by immunoSEQ multiplex PCR; TCRdb stores in-frame clones only, minus some. The top ten clones hold approximately 9.8% of a sample with roughly 39,000 clones, 70% to 80% of them seen once. Sequenced here: peripheral blood mononuclear cells (PBMCs), sampled before the fourth cycle of nivolumab. These receptors were taken from a human donor with classical Hodgkin lymphoma.

V gene TRBV6-5 combines with J gene TRBJ1-5, with D tentatively TRBD1 (6 bases). This CDR3 comprises 13 residues. Germline CDR1 is MNHEY and CDR2 is SVGAGI. V lost 6 bases and J lost 8, with 14 bases in between. The CDR3 reads CASSNRVLEPQHF. For the CDR3, the DNA is TGTGCCAGCAGCAACAGGGTACTGGAGCCCCAGCATTTT.

The chain links TRBV4-2 to TRBJ2-3; 10 positions agree with TRBD2. CDR1 LGHNA and CDR2 YNFKEQ come from the germline V gene. Trimming took 5 bases from V and 4 from J; bases not matched to a gene: 6. CDR3 length equals 15 residues. The CDR3, as DNA: TGTGCCAGCAGCACCCGGACTAGCGGTCCAGATACGCAGTATTTT. This sequence encodes CASSTRTSGPDTQYF.

The V and J genes are TRBV7-2 and TRBJ1-1; D unresolved. This CDR3 spans 13 amino acids. The V and J ends lost 5 bases and 0 bases respectively, with 7 bases between them. Germline CDR1 and CDR2: SGHTA and FQGNSA. The CDR3 nucleotides are TGTGCCAGCAGCGTACATATGAACACTGAAGCTTTCTTT. Residues: CASSVHMNTEAFF.

The V and J genes are TRBV2 and TRBJ1-1; D remains ambiguous. Trimming shortened V by 1 base and J by 3 bases, and 9 bases separated the two germline ends. The germline CDR1 and CDR2 sequences are SNHLY and FYNNEI. This CDR3 region has 14 residues. Written as DNA, the CDR3 is TGTGCCAGCAGTGAAGAGGGTCCGGACACTGAAGCTTTCTTT. It is translated as CASSEEGPDTEAFF.

The V call is TRBV4-2, the J call TRBJ1-4; 9 positions match TRBD1. CDR3 size: 18 residues. Per germline, CDR1 LGHNA and CDR2 YNFKEQ. J lost 8 bases, V lost 1 base, and 14 bases had no gene match. Here the CDR3 reads CASSQGLGQGSPGEKLFF. For the CDR3, the DNA is TGTGCCAGCAGCCAAGGTCTAGGACAGGGGAGCCCAGGGGAAAAACTGTTTTTT.

This sequence joins TRBV15 and TRBJ1-2; 8 bases line up with TRBD1. The CDR3 extends over 16 amino acids. CDR1 is LNHNV, CDR2 YYDKDF, per germline (reference sequence). V was clipped by 2 bases and J by 4 bases; unmatched bases: 9. CDR3: CATSRKRSGGIYGYTF. In DNA, the CDR3 is TGTGCCACCAGCAGAAAGAGGTCAGGGGGCATCTATGGCTACACCTTC.

This clone has more than one count but fewer than ten. The junction does not match germline at one end; this may be a read error. The genes are TRBV7-7 and TRBJ2-5; possibly TRBD1 or TRBD2 for D (6 bases each). In germline, CDR1 is SSHAT, CDR2 FNYEAQ (reference sequence). CDR3 length: 15 residues. The CDR3 nucleotides read TGTGCTAGCAGCTTCGGGGGTCAGGGGCAAGAGACCCAGTACTTC. Translating gives CASSFGGQGQETQYF.

The J gene is TRBJ2-5, the V gene TRBV7-8; D possibly uses TRBD1 or TRBD2 (5 bases each). Between the trimmed V and J ends, which lost 0 bases and 5 bases, there was a span of 13 bases. Germline CDR1 is SGHVS and CDR2 is FQNEAQ. This CDR3 has 15 residues. The CDR3 sequence: CASSLAGEFGETQYF. The DNA for the CDR3 is TGTGCCAGCAGCTTAGCGGGGGAATTTGGGGAGACCCAGTACTTC.

The chain is built from TRBV19 and TRBJ2-7; a weak D match, TRBD2 (6 bases). The germline V gene encodes CDR1 LNHDA and CDR2 SQIVND (reference sequence). The CDR3 has 15 residues. V dropped 9 bases and J dropped 2 bases, with 20 bases sitting between them. The CDR3 nucleotides read TGTGCCAGCAAGAGCGCGGGTGGAGGGACCTACGAGCAGTACTTC. Its protein is CASKSAGGGTYEQYF.

This sequence joins TRBV19 and TRBJ1-1; D is unresolved. The CDR3 runs 14 residues. Trimming took 5 bases from V and 0 from J, leaving 10 bases between them. Germline lookup yields CDR1 LNHDA and CDR2 SQIVND (reference sequence). The CDR3 here is CASSFTSLNTEAFF. Written as DNA, the CDR3 is TGTGCCAGTAGTTTTACGAGCCTGAACACTGAAGCTTTCTTT.

This sequence joins TRBV6-5 and TRBJ1-2, with TRBD1 as a possible D gene (6 bases). Germline values: CDR1 MNHEY, CDR2 SVGAGI. The CDR3 covers 14 residues. V was clipped by 10 bases and J by 5 bases, with 20 bases between them. The CDR3 DNA reads as TGTGCCACCGATGATGATGCGGGGGCGTATGGCTACACCTTC. It is translated as CATDDDAGAYGYTF.

The chain has TRBV6-4 and TRBJ2-3, with unresolved D. The V gene's germline CDR1 is MRHNA and CDR2 SNTAGT. The V end was cut by 3 bases, the J end by 4 bases, with 11 bases between. The CDR3 has 14 amino acids. The CDR3 reads CASSEKNPADTQYF. CDR3 DNA: TGTGCCAGCAGTGAGAAAAACCCGGCAGATACGCAGTATTTT.

This clone was detected only a few times. The genes are TRBV10-3 and TRBJ2-5, with D perhaps given as TRBD1 or TRBD2 (5 bases each). Germline lookup yields CDR1 ENHRY and CDR2 SYGVKD. V dropped 6 bases and J dropped 4 bases, with 9 bases sitting between them. The CDR3 spans 12 residues. CDR3 region: CAIRGVGETQYF. CDR3 DNA: TGTGCCATCAGGGGGGTTGGAGAGACCCAGTACTTC.

This chain joins TRBV6-1 and TRBJ2-7; no clear D gene. The V and J ends lost 0 bases and 2 bases respectively, with 11 bases between them. The CDR3 consists of 15 residues. CDR1 and CDR2 from the germline V gene are MNHNS and SASEGT. The CDR3 DNA reads as TGTGCCAGCAGTGAAGCCCGGACGGCGACCTACGAGCAGTACTTC. Translation: CASSEARTATYEQYF.

This chain connects TRBV2 to TRBJ2-5, with 9 bases matching TRBD1. The CDR3 sequence is 17 residues long. Losses at the gene ends were 6 bases for V and 1 base for J; bases not matched to a gene: 12. The germline CDR1 and CDR2 sequences are SNHLY and FYNNEI. In DNA, the CDR3 is TGTGCCAGCAGCGATCCCCGACAGGGGGGAACCCAAGAGACCCAGTACTTC. Residues: CASSDPRQGGTQETQYF.

V gene TRBV5-6 combines with J gene TRBJ2-3, with unresolved D. The CDR3 has 16 amino acids. The V gene's germline CDR1 is SGHDT and CDR2 YYEEEE. Trimming shortened V by 0 bases and J by 7 bases, and 18 bases separated the two germline ends. CDR3 sequence: CASSLAGPAVFYTQYF. The DNA for the CDR3 is TGTGCCAGCAGCTTGGCGGGCCCCGCCGTTTTCTATACGCAGTATTTT. Using reference TRBV5-6 and TRBJ2-3 for the parts outside the CDR3, the full variable domain is DAGVTQSPTHLIKTRGQQVTLRCSPKSGHDTVSWYQQALGQGPQFIFQYYEEEERQRGNFPDRFSGHQFPNYSSELNVNALLLGDSALYLCASSLAGPAVFYTQYFGPGTRLTVL.